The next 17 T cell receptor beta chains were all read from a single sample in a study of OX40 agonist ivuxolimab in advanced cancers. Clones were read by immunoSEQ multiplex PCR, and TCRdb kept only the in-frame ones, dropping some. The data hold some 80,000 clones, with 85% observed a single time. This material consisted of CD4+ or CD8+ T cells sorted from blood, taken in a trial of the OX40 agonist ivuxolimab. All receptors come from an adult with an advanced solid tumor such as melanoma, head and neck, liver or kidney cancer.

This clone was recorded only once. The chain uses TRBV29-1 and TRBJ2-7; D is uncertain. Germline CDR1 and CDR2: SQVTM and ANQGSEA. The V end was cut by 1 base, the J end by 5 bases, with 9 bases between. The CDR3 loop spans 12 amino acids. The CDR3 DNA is TGCAGCGTTGAAGGTCAAACCGACGAGCAGTACTTC. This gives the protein CSVEGQTDEQYF.

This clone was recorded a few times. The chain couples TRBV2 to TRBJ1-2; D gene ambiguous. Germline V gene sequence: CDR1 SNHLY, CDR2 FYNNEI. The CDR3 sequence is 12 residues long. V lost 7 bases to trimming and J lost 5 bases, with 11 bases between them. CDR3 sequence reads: CASIVSWYGYTF. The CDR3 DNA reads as TGTGCCAGCATAGTCAGTTGGTATGGCTACACCTTC.

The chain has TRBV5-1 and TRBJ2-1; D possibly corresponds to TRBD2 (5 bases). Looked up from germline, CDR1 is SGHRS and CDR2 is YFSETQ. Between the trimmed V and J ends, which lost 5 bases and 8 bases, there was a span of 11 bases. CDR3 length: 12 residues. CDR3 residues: CASRKEDDEQFF. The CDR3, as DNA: TGCGCCAGCAGAAAGGAGGACGATGAGCAGTTCTTC.

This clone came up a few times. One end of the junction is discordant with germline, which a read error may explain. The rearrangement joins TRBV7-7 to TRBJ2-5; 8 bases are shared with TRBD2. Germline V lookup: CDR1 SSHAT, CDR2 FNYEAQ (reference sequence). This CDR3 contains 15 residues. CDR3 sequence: CASSQGGGPQETQYF. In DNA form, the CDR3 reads TGTGCTAGCAGCCAAGGCGGGGGGCCCCAAGAGACCCAGTACTTC. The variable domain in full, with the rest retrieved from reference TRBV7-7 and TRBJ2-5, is GAGVSQSPRYKVTKRGQDVTLRCDPISSHATLYWYQQALGQGPEFLTYFNYEAQPDKSGLPSDRFSAERPEGSISTLTIQRTEQRDSAMYRCASSQGGGPQETQYFGPGTRLLVL.

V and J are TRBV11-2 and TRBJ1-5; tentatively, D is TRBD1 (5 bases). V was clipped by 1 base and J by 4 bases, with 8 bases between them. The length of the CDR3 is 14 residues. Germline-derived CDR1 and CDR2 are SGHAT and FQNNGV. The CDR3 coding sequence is TGTGCCAGCAGCTTAGTATGGGGGAATCAGCCCCAGCATTTT. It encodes CASSLVWGNQPQHF.

The CDR3 nucleotides read TGTGCCAGCAGCTTAGAGGTAAAGGAGACCCAGTACTTC. This gives the protein CASSLEVKETQYF. The J gene is TRBJ2-5, the V gene TRBV7-6; unclear D gene. The CDR3 runs to 13 residues. Germline V CDR1 and CDR2: SGHVS, FNYEAQ. V was shortened by 1 base and J by 5 bases, with 8 bases between the two germline ends.

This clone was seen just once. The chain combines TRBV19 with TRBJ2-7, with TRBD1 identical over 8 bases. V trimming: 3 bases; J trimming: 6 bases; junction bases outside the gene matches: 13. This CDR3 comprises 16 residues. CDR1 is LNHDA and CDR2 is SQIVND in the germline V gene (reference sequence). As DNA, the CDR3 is TGTGCCAGTAGTATCCACACGACCTCGGACAGGGCCGAGCAGTACTTC. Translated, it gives CASSIHTTSDRAEQYF.

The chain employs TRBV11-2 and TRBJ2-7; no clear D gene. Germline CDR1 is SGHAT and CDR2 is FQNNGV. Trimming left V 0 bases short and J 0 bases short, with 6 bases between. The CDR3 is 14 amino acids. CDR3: CASSLDTVSYEQYF. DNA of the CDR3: TGTGCCAGCAGCTTAGATACAGTCTCCTACGAGCAGTACTTC. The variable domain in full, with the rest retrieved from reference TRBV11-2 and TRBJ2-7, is EAGVAQSPRYKIIEKRQSVAFWCNPISGHATLYWYQQILGQGPKLLIQFQNNGVVDDSQLPKDRFSAERLKGVDSTLKIQPAKLEDSAVYLCASSLDTVSYEQYFGPGTRLTVT.

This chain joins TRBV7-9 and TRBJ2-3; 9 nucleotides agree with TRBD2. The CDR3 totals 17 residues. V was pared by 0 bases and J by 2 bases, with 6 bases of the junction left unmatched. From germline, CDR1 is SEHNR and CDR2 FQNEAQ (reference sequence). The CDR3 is CASSLANSGGVTDTQYF. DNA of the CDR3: TGTGCCAGCAGCTTAGCGAATAGCGGGGGAGTCACAGATACGCAGTATTTT.

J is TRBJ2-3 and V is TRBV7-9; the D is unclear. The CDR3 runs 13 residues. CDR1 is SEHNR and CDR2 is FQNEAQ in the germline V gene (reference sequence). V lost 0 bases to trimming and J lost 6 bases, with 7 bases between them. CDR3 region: CASSLALADTQYF. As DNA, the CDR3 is TGTGCCAGCAGCTTAGCGCTTGCGGATACGCAGTATTTT.

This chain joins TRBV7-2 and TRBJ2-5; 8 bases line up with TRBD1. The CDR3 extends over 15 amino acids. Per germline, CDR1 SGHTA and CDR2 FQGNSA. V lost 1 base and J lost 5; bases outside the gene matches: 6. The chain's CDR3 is CASSLGPRTGETQYF. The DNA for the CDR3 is TGTGCCAGCAGCTTAGGCCCCCGGACAGGGGAGACCCAGTACTTC. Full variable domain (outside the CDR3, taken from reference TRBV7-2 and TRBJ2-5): GAGVSQSPSNKVTEKGKDVELRCDPISGHTALYWYRQSLGQGLEFLIYFQGNSAPDKSGLPSDRFSAERTGGSVSTLTIQRTQQEDSAVYLCASSLGPRTGETQYFGPGTRLLVL.

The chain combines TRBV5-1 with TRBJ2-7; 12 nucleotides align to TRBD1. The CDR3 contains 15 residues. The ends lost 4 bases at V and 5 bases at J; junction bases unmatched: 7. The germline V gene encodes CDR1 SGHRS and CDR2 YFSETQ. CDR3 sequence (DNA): TGCGCCAGCAGCGGAAGTGGGACAGGGGGCGACGAGCAGTACTTC. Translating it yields CASSGSGTGGDEQYF.

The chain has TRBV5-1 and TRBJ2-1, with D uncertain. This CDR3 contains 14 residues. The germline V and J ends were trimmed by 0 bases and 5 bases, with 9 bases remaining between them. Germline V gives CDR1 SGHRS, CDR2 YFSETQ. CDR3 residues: CASSLDPLNNEQFF. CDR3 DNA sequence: TGCGCCAGCAGCTTGGACCCCCTAAACAATGAGCAGTTCTTC.

The CDR3 DNA reads as TGTGCCAGCAGCCTACAGGAGTCGAACTATAATTCACCCCTCCACTTT. This codes for CASSLQESNYNSPLHF. The chain links TRBV9 to TRBJ1-6, with D maybe TRBD1 (5 bases). Trimming left V 4 bases short and J 3 bases short, with 14 bases between. The CDR3 runs to 16 residues. CDR1 and CDR2 from the germline V gene are SGDLS and YYNGEE.

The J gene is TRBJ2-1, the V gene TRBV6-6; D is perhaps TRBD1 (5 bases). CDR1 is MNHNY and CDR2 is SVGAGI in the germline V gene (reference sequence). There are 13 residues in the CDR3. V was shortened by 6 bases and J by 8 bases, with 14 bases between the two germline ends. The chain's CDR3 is CASSPDSGHEQFF. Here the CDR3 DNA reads TGTGCCAGCAGCCCCGACAGTGGCCATGAGCAGTTCTTC.

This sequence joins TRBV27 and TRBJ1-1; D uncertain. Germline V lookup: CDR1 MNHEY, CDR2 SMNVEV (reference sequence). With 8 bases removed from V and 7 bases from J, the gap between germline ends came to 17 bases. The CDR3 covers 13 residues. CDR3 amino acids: CASSSVLVGEAFF. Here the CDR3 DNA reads TGTGCCAGCTCTTCAGTCCTAGTTGGTGAAGCTTTCTTT.

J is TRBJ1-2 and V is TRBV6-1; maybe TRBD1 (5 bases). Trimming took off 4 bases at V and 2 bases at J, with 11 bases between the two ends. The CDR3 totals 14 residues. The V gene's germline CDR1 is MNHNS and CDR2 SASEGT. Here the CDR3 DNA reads TGTGCCAGCAGTGCGGGGGGAGCAAACTATGGCTACACCTTC. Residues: CASSAGGANYGYTF.